The clone carrying this TCR beta chain occurred a few times. The sample originates from a study of metastatic and nonmetastatic thyroid tumors. No treatment of any kind had been given to any patient before thyroid surgery. TCRdb redid the clone calls on the PCR reads using MiXCR. The sample records approximately 26,000 clones, approximately 24% being singletons. This CDR3 spans 13 amino acids. V was pared by 7 bases and J by 0 bases, with 7 bases between. CDR1 LNHDA and CDR2 SQIVND come from the germline V gene (reference sequence). The chain employs TRBV19 and TRBJ1-5; no clear D. The sequencing input was blood. The clonotype originates from a female donor with papillary thyroid cancer or a benign thyroid nodule (not recorded which). Some clones in this sample may be carry-over from other donors' samples. The CDR3 bases are TGTGCCAGTATTATTTATAGCAATCAGCCCCAGCATTTT. Translation gives CASIIYSNQPQHF. Full variable domain (remainder filled in from reference TRBV19 and TRBJ1-5): DGGITQSPKYLFRKEGQNVTLSCEQNLNHDAMYWYRQDPGQGLRLIYYSQIVNDFQKGDIAEGYSVSREKKESFPLTVTSAQKNPTAFYLCASIIYSNQPQHFGDGTRLSIL.